The T cell receptor beta chain under discussion was sequenced for a study of blood T cell repertoires in COVID-19 (TCRdb year 2020). In terms of the full investigation: Samples covering the acute and convalescent phases of COVID-19 were provided by collaborators in the United States, Italy and Spain. The prospective study material was composed of cDNA or gDNA derived from T cells, B-cell-depleted T cells, or PBMCs. Deeply sampled blood TCRbeta repertoires from subjects exposed to, actively infected with, or recovered from COVID-19 were included in the dataset. The repertoires were made available in a free public database intended to serve as a resource for research on the immune response to SARS-CoV-2. The samples were drawn from two sources: the first 160 participants of the ongoing ImmuneRACE study, and 1,254 subjects contributed by 6 global collaborators. Sample metadata almost always included a de-identified subject ID, COVID-19 status, age in years and sex. HLA class I and class II types, where available, came from metadata supplied by the sample provider rather than from assay-based typing. Results and caveats for the whole study, not just this receptor: The quantity of clinical and demographic metadata differed by source and by participant and was supplied without curation.

TCRbeta CDR3 regions were amplified from genomic DNA using the immunoSEQ Assay, a bias-controlled multiplex PCR. The published analysis was carried out like this. Nucleated cell counts per sample were estimated from amplification of reference gene primers within the assay. To quantify the absolute abundance of each unique TCRbeta CDR3 rearrangement, sequence reads were collapsed and filtered. Productive Simpson clonality was computed per sample as the square root of Simpson's diversity index over productive rearrangements. This is the immuneACCESS table as TCRdb keeps it, with only in-frame sequences that have V and J called. A part of the clones is gone; compared with another copy, unresolved V genes explain less than half, and the rest is unexplained. Clone size and the V and J calls come from that table; the DNA yielded D and trimming. The sample table lists fewer than 200,000 clones, over 75% of them with a count of one. Together, the top ten hold 1% to 1.5% of the sample.

Concerning this clone: Which antigen it targets is not known. It has no much larger one-base neighbor in the sample; base qualities were not kept.

From its cysteine to its phenylalanine, the CDR3 spans 16 amino acids. The DNA shown is the 48-base CDR3, in frame from base 1. According to the germline V gene (reference sequence), CDR1 reads SEHNR and CDR2 reads FQNEAQ. Germline trimming amounts to 4 bases on V and 4 bases on J, with 7 as the count of junction bases outside the gene matches. Enrolling through a virtual design, the prospective study's participants ranged in age from roughly 18 to 90 years and lived across 24 United States geographic areas. In the prospective study, cohorts were assigned on the basis of participant-reported clinical history obtained from a screening survey and a study questionnaire. In the prospective study, whole blood, serum and a nasopharyngeal or oropharyngeal swab were collected from each participant by mobile phlebotomists. Over an approximately 2-month period, participants in the prospective study had the option of providing additional blood draws and questionnaires. Before DNA extraction, blood samples from the prospective study were shipped at room temperature or frozen.

Sequenced: PBMCs or T cells enriched from blood (not recorded which). In this chain, TRBV7-9 is recombined with TRBJ2-1, with 10 junctional bases fitting TRBD1. The clonotype was recovered from a human donor with acute COVID-19. The donor label of this sample is uncertain. The sequenced DNA: TGTGCCAGCAGCTCTCGACAGGGGGCAGGGTACAATGAGCAGTTCTTC. Translated, it gives CASSSRQGAGYNEQFF. The full variable domain, completed from the reference TRBV7-9 and TRBJ2-1 proteins outside the CDR3, reads DTGVSQNPRHKITKRGQNVTFRCDPISEHNRLYWYRQTLGQGPEFLTYFQNEAQLEKSRLLSDRFSAERPKGSFSTLEIQRTEQGDSAMYLCASSSRQGAGYNEQFFGPGTRLTVL.